This T cell receptor beta chain was profiled in a study of blood T cell repertoires in COVID-19. Across the study: Samples of COVID-19 (acute and convalescent) were obtained from the United States, Italy and Spain. PBMCs, B-cell-depleted T cells, or T cells were the source of the cDNA or gDNA that made up the material.

Original processing methods: Estimation of nucleated cell counts relied on the amplification of reference gene primers. The repertoire was sequenced with immunoSEQ multiplex PCR; TCRdb's copy has only in-frame clones and lacks some. The V and J calls and clone size are taken from that table; D and trimming were inferred from the DNA. The sample records more than 200,000 clones, around 83% being singletons. The CDR3 length is 16 residues. Trimming pared 5 bases from V and 0 bases from J, leaving 11 bases between. CDR1 is SEHNR and CDR2 is FQNEAQ in the germline V gene (reference sequence). The chain combines TRBV7-9 with TRBJ2-6; D is possibly TRBD1 (5 bases). The source material was peripheral blood. This sequence originates from a middle-aged man with active or convalescent COVID-19. As DNA, the CDR3 is TGTGCCAGCAGCCGACAGTTTAGCTCTGGGGCCAACGTCCTGACTTTC. Translation gives CASSRQFSSGANVLTF. Based on the CDR3 plus reference TRBV7-9 and TRBJ2-6, the full variable domain is DTGVSQNPRHKITKRGQNVTFRCDPISEHNRLYWYRQTLGQGPEFLTYFQNEAQLEKSRLLSDRFSAERPKGSFSTLEIQRTEQGDSAMYLCASSRQFSSGANVLTFGAGSRLTVL.